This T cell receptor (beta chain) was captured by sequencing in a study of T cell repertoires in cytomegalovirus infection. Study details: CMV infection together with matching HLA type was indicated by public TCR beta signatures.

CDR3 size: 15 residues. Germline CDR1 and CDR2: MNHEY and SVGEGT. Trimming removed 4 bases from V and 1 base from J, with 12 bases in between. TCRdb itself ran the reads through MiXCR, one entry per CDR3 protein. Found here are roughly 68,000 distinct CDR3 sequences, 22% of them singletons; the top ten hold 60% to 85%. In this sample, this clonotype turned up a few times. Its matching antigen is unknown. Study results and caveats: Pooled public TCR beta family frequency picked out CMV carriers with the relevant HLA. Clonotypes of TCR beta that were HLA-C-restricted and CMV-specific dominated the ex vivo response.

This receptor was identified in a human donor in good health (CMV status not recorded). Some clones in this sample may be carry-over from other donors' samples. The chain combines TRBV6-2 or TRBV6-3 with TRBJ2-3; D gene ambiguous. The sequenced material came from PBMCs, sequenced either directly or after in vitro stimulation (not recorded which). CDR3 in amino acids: CASSSARTRTDTQYF. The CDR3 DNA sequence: TGTGCCAGCAGTTCCGCCCGGACCCGCACAGATACGCAGTATTTT.